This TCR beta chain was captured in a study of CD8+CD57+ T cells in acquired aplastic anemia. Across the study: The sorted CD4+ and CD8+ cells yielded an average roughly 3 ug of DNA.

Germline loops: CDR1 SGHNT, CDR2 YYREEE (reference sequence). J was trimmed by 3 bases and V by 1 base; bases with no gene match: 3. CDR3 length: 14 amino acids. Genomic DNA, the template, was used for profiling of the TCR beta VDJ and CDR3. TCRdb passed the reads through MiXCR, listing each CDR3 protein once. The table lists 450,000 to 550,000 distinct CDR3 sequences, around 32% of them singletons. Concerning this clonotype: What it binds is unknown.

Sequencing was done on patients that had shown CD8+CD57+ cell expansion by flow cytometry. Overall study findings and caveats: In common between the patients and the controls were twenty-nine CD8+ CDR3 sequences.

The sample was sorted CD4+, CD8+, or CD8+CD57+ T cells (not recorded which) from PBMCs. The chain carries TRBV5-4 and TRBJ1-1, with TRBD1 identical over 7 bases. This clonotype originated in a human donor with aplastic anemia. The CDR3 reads CASSLPGGDTEAFF. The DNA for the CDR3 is TGTGCCAGCAGCTTGCCAGGGGGGGACACTGAAGCTTTCTTT.